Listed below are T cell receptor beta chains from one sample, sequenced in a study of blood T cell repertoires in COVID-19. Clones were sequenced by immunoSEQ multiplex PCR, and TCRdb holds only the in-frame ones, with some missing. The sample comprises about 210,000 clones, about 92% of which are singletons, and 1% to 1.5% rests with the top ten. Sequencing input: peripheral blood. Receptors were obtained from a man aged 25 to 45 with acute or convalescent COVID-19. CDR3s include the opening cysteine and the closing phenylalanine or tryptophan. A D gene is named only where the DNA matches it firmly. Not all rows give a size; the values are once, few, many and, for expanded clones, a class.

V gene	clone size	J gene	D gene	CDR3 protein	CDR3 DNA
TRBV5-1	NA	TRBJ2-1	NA	CASSLGSSLNEQFF	TGCGCCAGCAGCTTGGGATCTAGCCTAAATGAGCAGTTCTTC
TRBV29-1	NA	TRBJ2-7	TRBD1	CSGLTGPEEQYF	TGCAGCGGCCTGACAGGGCCGGAGGAGCAGTACTTC
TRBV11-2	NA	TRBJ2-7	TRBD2	CASSVGLARSYEQYF	TGTGCCAGCAGCGTCGGACTAGCGAGGTCCTACGAGCAGTACTTC
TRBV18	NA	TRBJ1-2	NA	CASSPSQGHYGYTF	TGTGCCAGCTCACCTTCCCAGGGCCACTATGGCTACACCTTC
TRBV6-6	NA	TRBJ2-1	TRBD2	CASRRLAVNSYNEQFF	TGTGCCAGCAGGAGACTAGCGGTTAACTCCTACAATGAGCAGTTCTTC
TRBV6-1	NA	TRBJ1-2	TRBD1	CASSESGQYGYTF	TGTGCCAGCAGTGAATCGGGACAGTATGGCTACACCTTC
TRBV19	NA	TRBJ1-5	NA	CASSVRAGNQPQHF	TGTGCCAGTAGCGTGCGGGCCGGCAATCAGCCCCAGCATTTT
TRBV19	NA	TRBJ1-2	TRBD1	CASSTPGTGDYGYTF	TGTGCCAGTAGTACGCCCGGGACAGGAGACTATGGCTACACCTTC
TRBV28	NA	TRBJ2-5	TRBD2	CASSPQIAGGETQYF	TGTGCCAGCAGTCCACAAATAGCGGGGGGGGAGACCCAGTACTTC
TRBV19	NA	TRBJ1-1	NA	CASSILTGSMNTEAFF	TGTGCCAGTAGTATATTAACAGGGTCTATGAACACTGAAGCTTTCTTT
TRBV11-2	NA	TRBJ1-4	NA	CASSLGYTEGEKLFF	TGTGCCAGCAGCTTGGGGTATACAGAGGGTGAAAAACTGTTTTTT
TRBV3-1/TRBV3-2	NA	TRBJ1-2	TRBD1	CASSHRQGAVYGYTF	TGTGCCAGCAGCCACAGACAGGGGGCGGTCTATGGCTACACCTTC
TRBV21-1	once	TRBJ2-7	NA	CASSKTPGGRNYEQYF	TGTGCCAGCAGCAAAACCCCGGGGGGACGGAACTACGAGCAGTACTTC
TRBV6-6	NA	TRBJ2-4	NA	CASTPFGGAKNIQYF	TGTGCCAGCACCCCTTTTGGAGGGGCCAAAAACATTCAGTACTTC